These 5 T cell receptor beta chains came from one sample sequenced in a study of post-analysis software for immune sequencing data. Study conclusions and caveats: Higher frequency in patients than in controls was seen for about five TRBV segments, with TRBV5-6, TRBV5-1 and TRBV20-1 among them.

cDNA libraries for TCR beta contained unique molecular identifiers. From the PCR reads, TCRdb called clonotypes with MiXCR, one entry per CDR3 protein. This table holds some 500,000 distinct CDR3 sequences, under 55% found once. No antigen is known for these receptors. Input material: blood. These receptors originate from a girl under 18 with multiple sclerosis.

V gene TRBV7-2 combines with J gene TRBJ2-3; 8 positions agree with TRBD2. V lost 5 bases and J lost 1; bases outside the gene matches: 8. Germline-derived CDR1 and CDR2 are SGHTA and FQGNSA. This CDR3 is built from 16 residues. Here the CDR3 DNA reads TGTGCCAGCAGCACCCCCGGAGCGGGAGGCACAGATACGCAGTATTTT. As protein: CASSTPGAGGTDTQYF. Combining the CDR3 with reference TRBV7-2 and TRBJ2-3 gives the whole variable domain GAGVSQSPSNKVTEKGKDVELRCDPISGHTALYWYRQSLGQGLEFLIYFQGNSAPDKSGLPSDRFSAERTGGSVSTLTIQRTQQEDSAVYLCASSTPGAGGTDTQYFGPGTRLTVL.

Many counts were recorded for this clonotype. The V call is TRBV20-1, the J call TRBJ2-5; 10 bases map to TRBD1. Germline lookup yields CDR1 DFQATT and CDR2 SNEGSKA (reference sequence). The CDR3 runs to 13 residues. After removal of 7 bases from V and 5 bases from J, the junction contained 7 bases not matched to a gene. CDR3 protein: CSVRSDRGETQYF. CDR3 nucleotides: TGCAGTGTTCGCTCGGACAGGGGGGAGACCCAGTACTTC.

A few counts support this clonotype. The chain uses TRBV4-2 and TRBJ2-1; a weak D match, TRBD2 (6 bases). CDR1 and CDR2 (germline): LGHNA, YNFKEQ. This CDR3 region has 18 residues. Deletions cut 1 base from V and 0 bases from J, with 16 bases between. This CDR3 is CASSQGRDSPSSYNEQFF. In DNA, the CDR3 is TGTGCCAGCAGCCAAGGCCGGGACTCCCCGAGCTCCTACAATGAGCAGTTCTTC.

This clonotype was seen only a few times. The chain couples TRBV6-1 to TRBJ2-1; 11 bases align to TRBD2. CDR3 size: 18 residues. The germline CDR1 and CDR2 sequences are MNHNS and SASEGT. Trimming at V came to 6 bases and at J to 0 bases, leaving 10 bases not matched to a gene. The CDR3 DNA follows: TGTGCCAGCAGAGCTCTAGCGGGAGGCCACAGCTCCTACAATGAGCAGTTCTTC. Its translation: CASRALAGGHSSYNEQFF.

This clonotype was recorded a few times. CDR3 coding DNA: TGTGCCAGCAGTTACTCGAGGCGAGGCTACACCTTC. It translates to CASSYSRRGYTF. The chain carries TRBV6-2 or TRBV6-3 and TRBJ1-2; D ambiguous. The CDR3 contains 12 residues. Deletions cut 0 bases from V and 8 bases from J, with 7 bases between. The germline V gene has CDR1 MNHEY and CDR2 SVGEGT.